The 14 T cell receptor beta chains below all came from one sample that was sequenced in a study of beta chain features in type 1 diabetes. Sequenced material consisted of expressed TCRB transcripts (all of the isolated RNA was reverse transcribed). Only in-frame clones appear in the TCRdb table, and some are missing; sequencing was by immunoSEQ multiplex PCR. The sample lists roughly 240,000 clones, about 14% occurring once. Specimen: naive CD4+ T cells from blood. All receptors come from a woman between 40 and 50 years old in good health.

This clone has only one observation. The CDR3 DNA is TGCGCCAGCAGCCAAGAAAGGCCGGGACAGGGGGCGGGCGGGGCCAACGTCCTGACTTTC. Protein product: CASSQERPGQGAGGANVLTF. This chain links TRBV4-1 with TRBJ2-6; TRBD1 matches 12 bases. There are 20 residues in the CDR3. V dropped 0 bases and J dropped 4; count of bases not matched to a gene: 10. The germline V gene has CDR1 MGHRA and CDR2 YSYEKL.

CDR3 DNA: TGTGCCAGCTCGCCTCCGGGACAGGACAATCAGCCCCAGCATTTT. Translating it yields CASSPPGQDNQPQHF. This chain joins TRBV18 and TRBJ1-5; 8 bases line up with TRBD1. The germline CDR1 and CDR2 sequences are KGHSH and LQKENI. Trimming cost V 6 bases and J 3 bases; bases outside gene matches: 7. This CDR3 comprises 15 residues.

The gene calls are TRBV29-1 and TRBJ1-2, with a possible D match to TRBD1 (6 bases). This CDR3 comprises 11 residues. Deletions cut 6 bases from V and 8 bases from J, with 13 bases between. The V gene's germline CDR1 is SQVTM and CDR2 ANQGSEA. CDR3 in DNA: TGCAGCGTCTGGACAGACAAGGGCTACACCTTC. It is translated as CSVWTDKGYTF.

This clone was picked up a small number of times. At one of its ends the junction is not consistent with the germline gene, which may arise from a read error. The V call is TRBV4-1, the J call TRBJ2-2; D is possibly TRBD2 (5 bases). The CDR3 length is 14 residues. The germline CDR1 and CDR2 sequences are MGHRA and YSYEKL. The CDR3 coding sequence is TGTGCCAGCAGCCAAGATGGCGGGTCCGGGGAGCTGTTTTTT. This sequence encodes CASSQDGGSGELFF.

CDR3 coding DNA: TGTGCCAGCAGCCCCCGGGTAGTAGGGGGTGGCGGGGAGCTGTTTTTT. It specifies CASSPRVVGGGGELFF. The V call is TRBV2, the J call TRBJ2-2, with a possible D match to TRBD1 (6 bases). CDR3 length: 16 amino acids. The V end lost 6 bases, the J end lost 7 bases, and 21 bases lay between the germline ends. CDR1 and CDR2 (germline): SNHLY, FYNNEI.

This clone showed up just a few times. V usage is TRBV18 and J usage is TRBJ2-6; the match to TRBD1 covers 8 bases. V lost 8 bases, J lost 0 bases, and 3 bases stayed unmatched. Germline V CDR1 and CDR2: KGHSH, LQKENI. This CDR3 region has 15 residues. The CDR3 loop reads CASDRGSSGANVLTF. The CDR3 region has the DNA TGTGCCAGCGACAGGGGCAGCTCTGGGGCCAACGTCCTGACTTTC.

In this sample, this clone turned up a few times. The chain combines TRBV6-6 with TRBJ1-3, with D possibly being TRBD1 (5 bases). With 1 base removed from V and 2 bases from J, the gap between germline ends came to 9 bases. Germline V CDR1 and CDR2: MNHNY, SVGAGI (reference sequence). This CDR3 comprises 15 residues. The CDR3 protein is CASSYLRQTGNTIYF. For the CDR3, the DNA is TGTGCCAGCAGTTACTTAAGACAGACTGGAAACACCATATATTTT.

The chain has TRBV7-2 and TRBJ1-5, with D possibly matching TRBD1 (5 bases). The germline V and J ends were trimmed by 2 bases and 2 bases, with 10 bases remaining between them. This CDR3 contains 15 residues. Germline values: CDR1 SGHTA, CDR2 FQGNSA. CDR3 coding DNA: TGTGCCAGCAGCTTAACGGGGGTGGGCAATCAGCCCCAGCATTTT. Amino acids: CASSLTGVGNQPQHF.

This chain connects TRBV2 to TRBJ2-3; 9 nucleotides match TRBD1. The CDR3 is 14 residues long. The trim removed 6 bases at V and 5 bases at J, leaving 6 bases unmatched. In germline, CDR1 is SNHLY, CDR2 FYNNEI. CDR3 sequence (DNA): TGTGCCAGCAGACCGACAGGGGGAAAAGATACGCAGTATTTT. Protein sequence: CASRPTGGKDTQYF.

The chain uses TRBV19 and TRBJ2-5, with 8 bases aligning to TRBD2. The J call may not be correct, given that the DNA end is closer to TRBJ2-7. Germline CDR1 LNHDA, CDR2 SQIVND (reference sequence). CDR3 length: 15 residues. CDR3 sequence (DNA): TGTGCCAGTAGTATCCGTAGCGGGGACCCCTACGAGCAGTACTTC. It encodes CASSIRSGDPYEQYF.

J is TRBJ1-1 and V is TRBV6-1; maybe TRBD1 (5 bases). The V gene's germline CDR1 is MNHNS and CDR2 SASEGT. This CDR3 contains 13 residues. Trimming took off 2 bases at V and 10 bases at J, with 14 bases between the two ends. CDR3 residues: CASSEKKDMGAFF. CDR3 DNA: TGTGCCAGCAGTGAAAAAAAGGACATGGGAGCTTTCTTT.

This clone turned up a few times. V is TRBV7-2 and J is TRBJ2-3; 7 positions match TRBD1. The CDR3 sequence is 16 residues long. J lost 0 bases, V lost 5 bases, and 8 bases had no gene match. Germline V CDR1 and CDR2: SGHTA, FQGNSA. CDR3: CASSPEGGPSTDTQYF. The CDR3 DNA reads TGTGCCAGCAGCCCCGAAGGGGGCCCTAGCACAGATACGCAGTATTTT.

This clone was detected a few times. This chain connects TRBV7-9 to TRBJ1-4; maybe TRBD1 (6 bases). Trimming pared 5 bases from V and 4 bases from J, leaving 11 bases between. From germline, CDR1 is SEHNR and CDR2 FQNEAQ (reference sequence). This CDR3 contains 14 residues. CDR3 residues: CASSLQGNNEKLFF. CDR3 sequence (DNA): TGTGCCAGCAGCCTTCAGGGGAATAATGAAAAACTGTTTTTT. The full variable domain, with the rest looked up from reference TRBV7-9 and TRBJ1-4, is DTGVSQNPRHKITKRGQNVTFRCDPISEHNRLYWYRQTLGQGPEFLTYFQNEAQLEKSRLLSDRFSAERPKGSFSTLEIQRTEQGDSAMYLCASSLQGNNEKLFFGSGTQLSVL.

This chain links TRBV6-5 with TRBJ1-1; TRBD1 aligns across 7 bases. The CDR3 contains 14 residues. Germline CDR1 MNHEY, CDR2 SVGAGI. After removal of 4 bases from V and 10 bases from J, the junction contained 12 bases not matched to a gene. The CDR3 here is CASSLSTSRGSAFF. The CDR3 nucleotides read TGTGCCAGCAGTTTAAGCACGTCCAGGGGGTCAGCTTTCTTT.